Each of the 27 T cell receptor beta chains below was sequenced from the same sample in a study of T cells in Graves' hyperthyroidism and ophthalmopathy. What was amplified from RNA transcripts were TCR beta CDR3 regions. Primed by the HTBI set, a first-round RT-PCR was run on the TCR CDR3. TCRdb reprocessed the multiplex PCR reads with MiXCR, giving one entry per CDR3 protein. The profile shows 600,000 to 900,000 distinct CDR3 sequences, 15% to 20% of them singletons. Sequencing used blood. These receptors were taken from a man aged 18-30 years with Graves' hyperthyroidism.

V and J are TRBV19 and TRBJ1-6; 8 bases agree with TRBD1. Germline V gene data show CDR1 as LNHDA and CDR2 as SQIVND (reference sequence). The CDR3 consists of 12 residues. V was pared by 6 bases and J by 8 bases, with 0 bases of the junction left unmatched. The CDR3 DNA follows: TGTGCCAGTAGGGACAGGGATTCACCCCTCCACTTT. The encoded protein is CASRDRDSPLHF.

This clonotype was found many times. The rearrangement links TRBV2 to TRBJ1-3; D gene unclear. The V end lost 5 bases, the J end lost 1 base, and 3 bases lay between the germline ends. CDR1 is SNHLY, CDR2 FYNNEI, per germline. This CDR3 has 12 residues. The CDR3 region has the DNA TGTGCCAGCAGTAATTCTGGAAACACCATATATTTT. It yields the protein CASSNSGNTIYF.

Comment on this clonotype: A much larger clone differs by one base, so this may be a read error. The rearrangement joins TRBV28 to TRBJ2-1; the D gene could be TRBD1 or TRBD2 (6 bases each). The CDR3 runs 16 residues. The germline V gene encodes CDR1 MDHEN and CDR2 SYDVKM. Between the trimmed V and J ends, which lost 6 bases and 6 bases, there was a span of 21 bases. The CDR3 DNA sequence: TGTGCCAGCAGACCCACCTGGGGGGCCGGGTCCAATGAGCAGTTCTTC. Translated: CASRPTWGAGSNEQFF.

The J gene is TRBJ2-3, the V gene TRBV10-3; tentatively, D is TRBD2 (6 bases). CDR3 length equals 15 residues. Germline lookup yields CDR1 ENHRY and CDR2 SYGVKD. With 6 bases removed from V and 2 bases from J, the gap between germline ends came to 15 bases. The CDR3 protein is CAIRDSRDSTDTQYF. In nucleotides, the CDR3 is TGTGCCATCAGGGATAGTCGGGACTCCACAGATACGCAGTATTTT.

The chain uses TRBV11-2 and TRBJ2-3; D unresolved. The CDR3 spans 12 residues. Germline V gene lookup returns CDR1 SGHAT and CDR2 FQNNGV. V was trimmed by 6 bases and J by 8 bases, leaving 12 bases between them. The CDR3 DNA is TGTGCCAGCAGTCTTATAGTCGGTACGCAGTATTTT. Translated, it gives CASSLIVGTQYF.

This clonotype was counted many times. The chain combines TRBV27 with TRBJ2-7; D is possibly TRBD2 (6 bases). CDR3 length: 14 amino acids. Per germline, CDR1 MNHEY and CDR2 SMNVEV (reference sequence). V lost 11 bases, J lost 5 bases, and 22 bases lay in between. In DNA form, the CDR3 reads TGTGCCTCAACACCTTCGGGAGTCGGGCACGAGCAGTACTTC. Translation gives CASTPSGVGHEQYF.

This chain uses TRBV18 with TRBJ2-7, with 10 bases fitting TRBD1. J was trimmed by 2 bases and V by 0 bases; bases with no gene match: 7. Germline V gene data show CDR1 as KGHSH and CDR2 as LQKENI. The CDR3 spans 17 residues. In DNA, the CDR3 is TGTGCCAGCTCACCACCCCCGAGGGACAGGGGTCCCTACGAGCAGTACTTC. This gives the protein CASSPPPRDRGPYEQYF.

This clonotype was seen many times. V usage is TRBV28 and J usage is TRBJ2-1, with TRBD2 matching over 10 bases. The junction had 4 bases not matched to a gene; V was cut back by 2 bases and J by 6 bases. Germline-derived CDR1 and CDR2 are MDHEN and SYDVKM. The CDR3 spans 15 residues. This CDR3 is CASSLRSSGSNEQFF. In DNA form, the CDR3 reads TGTGCCAGCAGTTTACGGTCTAGCGGGAGCAATGAGCAGTTCTTC.

This clonotype was observed many times. The J gene is TRBJ2-5, the V gene TRBV12-3 or TRBV12-4, with D unresolved. The CDR3 has 15 amino acids. Trimming stripped 3 bases from V and 1 base from J, with 12 bases between. CDR3 sequence (DNA): TGTGCCAGCAGTTTGAATAGCAATCTCCAAGAGACCCAGTACTTC. It specifies CASSLNSNLQETQYF.

This clonotype has just a few counts. The chain is built from TRBV13 and TRBJ2-1; D is unclear. The CDR3 is 16 residues long. CDR1 PRHDT and CDR2 FYEKMQ come from the germline V gene (reference sequence). Trimming removed 6 bases at V and 1 base at J, with 16 bases between. CDR3 nucleotide sequence: TGTGCCAGCAGTCTCGATCCGGTCTCGTCCTACAATGAGCAGTTCTTC. Translation: CASSLDPVSSYNEQFF.

This clonotype occurred many times. Written as DNA, the CDR3 is TGTGCCAGCAGGAGGGGACTAGCCTACGAGCAGTACTTC. Protein: CASRRGLAYEQYF. J is TRBJ2-7 and V is TRBV6-1; 8 positions agree with TRBD2. With V trimmed by 6 bases and J by 2 bases, 3 bases remained unmatched. The germline V gene has CDR1 MNHNS and CDR2 SASEGT. This CDR3 has 13 residues.

The gene calls are TRBV29-1 and TRBJ1-1; D may be TRBD1 (6 bases). The CDR3 length is 17 residues. V lost 0 bases to trimming and J lost 0 bases, with 17 bases between them. Germline V gene lookup returns CDR1 SQVTM and CDR2 ANQGSEA. CDR3 sequence (DNA): TGCAGCGTTGAAGATTCGGGGTGGGGGGACATGAACACTGAAGCTTTCTTT. Its protein product is CSVEDSGWGDMNTEAFF. Variable domain in full (rest from reference TRBV29-1 and TRBJ1-1): SAVISQKPSRDICQRGTSLTIQCQVDSQVTMMFWYRQQPGQSLTLIATANQGSEATYESGFVIDKFPISRPNLTFSTLTVSNMSPEDSSIYLCSVEDSGWGDMNTEAFFGQGTRLTVV.

Many counts were recorded for this clonotype. The chain joins TRBV12-3 or TRBV12-4 to TRBJ1-1; 9 nucleotides line up with TRBD1. Unmatched junction bases numbered 1, after V lost 7 bases and J lost 1 base. This CDR3 spans 13 amino acids. The CDR3 spells CASTGQGNTEAFF. The CDR3 region has the DNA TGTGCCAGCACGGGACAGGGGAACACTGAAGCTTTCTTT.

This clonotype was seen more than once but under ten times. J is TRBJ1-3 and V is TRBV4-3; D remains unclear. V was pared by 0 bases and J by 0 bases, with 12 bases between. In germline, CDR1 is LGHNA, CDR2 YSLEER. The CDR3 spans 17 residues. The CDR3 spells CASSQDLTLYSGNTIYF. CDR3 nucleotide sequence: TGCGCCAGCAGCCAAGATCTGACGCTCTACTCTGGAAACACCATATATTTT.

This clonotype has just a few counts. The V call is TRBV7-2, the J call TRBJ2-7, with TRBD2 as a possible D gene (6 bases). Germline CDR1 and CDR2: SGHTA and FQGNSA. The CDR3 runs to 15 residues. The V end was cut by 1 base, the J end by 2 bases, with 12 bases between. The CDR3 reads CASSLVSGGAYEQYF. Written as DNA, the CDR3 is TGTGCCAGCAGCTTAGTGAGCGGAGGGGCCTACGAGCAGTACTTC.

The chain has TRBV20-1 and TRBJ2-7; D call uncertain. Germline V gene data show CDR1 as DFQATT and CDR2 as SNEGSKA (reference sequence). The V end lost 0 bases, the J end lost 3 bases, and 15 bases lay between the germline ends. This CDR3 has 15 residues. The CDR3 region is CSARDSQDPIYEQYF. The CDR3 nucleotides are TGCAGTGCTAGAGATTCCCAGGACCCAATCTACGAGCAGTACTTC.

This clonotype was counted at least ten times. This chain joins TRBV20-1 and TRBJ1-5; the match to TRBD1 covers 7 bases. The CDR3 totals 14 residues. The germline gives CDR1 DFQATT, CDR2 SNEGSKA (reference sequence). V was pared by 4 bases and J by 4 bases, with 7 bases of the junction left unmatched. The CDR3 bases are TGCAGTGCTACTAACTTCAGGGGGAATCAGCCCCAGCATTTT. Translated, it gives CSATNFRGNQPQHF.

V and J are TRBV20-1 and TRBJ2-7; D is possibly TRBD2 (6 bases). Trimming stripped 2 bases from V and 0 bases from J, with 14 bases between. Germline lookup yields CDR1 DFQATT and CDR2 SNEGSKA (reference sequence). This CDR3 spans 15 amino acids. The CDR3 sequence: CSARSSERVSYEQYF. The CDR3 nucleotides read TGCAGTGCTAGATCTAGCGAGCGGGTCTCCTACGAGCAGTACTTC.

This clonotype was detected a few times. J is TRBJ2-5 and V is TRBV10-3; 8 bases agree with TRBD2. J lost 4 bases, V lost 6 bases, and 13 bases had no gene match. The CDR3 has 16 amino acids. CDR1 and CDR2 from the germline V gene are ENHRY and SYGVKD. The CDR3 coding sequence is TGTGCCATCAGCCAGAGGCTAGCGGGCTCCGGAGAGACCCAGTACTTC. It codes for CAISQRLAGSGETQYF.

In this sample, this clonotype turned up a few times. The chain uses TRBV28 and TRBJ2-7, with 8 bases that match TRBD2. Germline values: CDR1 MDHEN, CDR2 SYDVKM. This CDR3 comprises 16 residues. Trimming cost V 2 bases and J 2 bases; bases outside gene matches: 8. The CDR3 is CASSLDTSGQPYEQYF. CDR3 bases: TGTGCCAGCAGTTTAGACACTAGCGGACAACCCTACGAGCAGTACTTC. The whole variable domain, remainder taken from reference TRBV28 and TRBJ2-7, is DVKVTQSSRYLVKRTGEKVFLECVQDMDHENMFWYRQDPGLGLRLIYFSYDVKMKEKGDIPEGYSVSREKKERFSLILESASTNQTSMYLCASSLDTSGQPYEQYFGPGTRLTVT.

The V and J genes are TRBV5-4 and TRBJ2-4; D uncertain. Germline values: CDR1 SGHNT, CDR2 YYREEE (reference sequence). The V gene lost 4 bases and the J gene lost 0 bases, with 8 bases spanning the gap. The CDR3 contains 14 residues. DNA for the CDR3: TGTGCCAGCAGCCGAGACACAGCCAAAAACATTCAGTACTTC. Protein sequence: CASSRDTAKNIQYF.

Note on this clonotype: A read error is possible here, since a much larger clone lies one base away. CDR3 bases: TGTGCCAGCAGTTTAATCCGAAGCTCTGGACACACCATATATTTT. It codes for CASSLIRSSGHTIYF. The gene calls are TRBV28 and TRBJ1-3; no definite D call. CDR1 is MDHEN and CDR2 is SYDVKM in the germline V gene. The CDR3 contains 15 residues.

This clonotype was counted only a few times. The CDR3 region has the DNA TGTGCCATCAGGGGATTCGAGAAAGATACGCAGTATTTT. Protein product: CAIRGFEKDTQYF. The genes are TRBV10-3 and TRBJ2-3; no clear D gene. V lost 6 bases to trimming and J lost 5 bases, with 12 bases between them. CDR1 is ENHRY, CDR2 SYGVKD, per germline. This CDR3 has 13 amino acids.

This clonotype was seen many times. This rearrangement joins TRBV27 to TRBJ2-7; D is uncertain. Between the trimmed V and J ends, which lost 0 bases and 3 bases, there was a span of 12 bases. The V gene's germline CDR1 is MNHEY and CDR2 SMNVEV (reference sequence). CDR3 size: 15 residues. The DNA of the CDR3 is TGTGCCAGCAGTTTATCTGCCAGACGCCACTACGAGCAGTACTTC. It yields the protein CASSLSARRHYEQYF.

This clonotype was detected a few times. J is TRBJ2-2 and V is TRBV20-1; 8 positions agree with TRBD2. The V and J ends lost 4 bases and 1 base, in that order; junction bases with no gene match: 5. In germline, CDR1 is DFQATT, CDR2 SNEGSKA (reference sequence). The CDR3 is made up of 15 amino acids. The CDR3 DNA reads as TGCAGTGCTAAAGAAGCGGGGGTGAACACCGGGGAGCTGTTTTTT. It encodes CSAKEAGVNTGELFF.

The rearrangement links TRBV9 to TRBJ2-1; D ambiguous. Germline loops: CDR1 SGDLS, CDR2 YYNGEE. This CDR3 is built from 16 residues. Trimming shortened V by 0 bases and J by 0 bases, and 10 bases separated the two germline ends. The CDR3 spells CASSVAGEVSYNEQFF. The CDR3 DNA sequence: TGTGCCAGCAGCGTAGCCGGTGAAGTCTCCTACAATGAGCAGTTCTTC.

The table lists this clonotype with many counts. The genes are TRBV29-1 and TRBJ1-1, with 9 bases aligning to TRBD1. The CDR3 spans 18 residues. In germline, CDR1 is SQVTM, CDR2 ANQGSEA. Trimming removed 4 bases from V and 0 bases from J; junction bases left unmatched: 15. The CDR3 protein is CSVGMRTDRGLMNTEAFF. CDR3 DNA: TGCAGCGTTGGGATGCGAACGGACAGGGGCCTTATGAACACTGAAGCTTTCTTT. Variable domain in full (rest from reference TRBV29-1 and TRBJ1-1): SAVISQKPSRDICQRGTSLTIQCQVDSQVTMMFWYRQQPGQSLTLIATANQGSEATYESGFVIDKFPISRPNLTFSTLTVSNMSPEDSSIYLCSVGMRTDRGLMNTEAFFGQGTRLTVV.